These 3 T cell receptor beta chains originate from one sample sequenced in a study of T cells after yellow fever vaccination. TCRdb reprocessed the 5' RACE reads via MiXCR and lists one record per CDR3 protein. The data contain hundreds of thousands of distinct CDR3 sequences, about 17% of them singletons. The sample in question was PBMCs, obtained about 5 days after the first yellow fever vaccination. The receptors derive from a man aged 18 to 30 who received the YFV17D yellow fever vaccine.

V is TRBV20-1 and J is TRBJ1-1; the D gene is possibly TRBD1 (5 bases). In germline, CDR1 is DFQATT, CDR2 SNEGSKA (reference sequence). V was cut by 2 bases and J by 5 bases, with 9 bases left in between. This CDR3 has 12 residues. The chain's CDR3 is CSARQGWTEAFF. The CDR3 DNA follows: TGCAGTGCTAGACAGGGTTGGACTGAAGCTTTCTTT.

Many counts were recorded for this clonotype. The chain links TRBV5-1 to TRBJ2-3, with 7 bases aligning to TRBD2. The germline V gene has CDR1 SGHRS and CDR2 YFSETQ. The CDR3 has 16 residues. V dropped 4 bases and J dropped 2; count of bases not matched to a gene: 10. CDR3 nucleotides: TGCGCCAGCAGCCCAGCGGGGCTTGGAAACACAGATACGCAGTATTTT. Translating it yields CASSPAGLGNTDTQYF.

V gene TRBV20-1 combines with J gene TRBJ1-5; 9 nucleotides match TRBD1. This CDR3 has 16 residues. CDR1 is DFQATT, CDR2 SNEGSKA, per germline (reference sequence). The chain's CDR3 is CCARVRDRDFGQPQHF. For the CDR3, the DNA is TGCTGCGCTAGAGTCCGGGACAGGGATTTTGGTCAGCCCCAGCATTTT.